A single sample gave rise to the 8 T cell receptor beta chains below, sequenced in a study of radiation and T cells in renal cell carcinoma. TCRdb keeps only in-frame clones here, not all; method: immunoSEQ multiplex PCR. The top ten hold approximately 28% of the sample, which has about 49,000 clones, 75% to 90% seen once. Time point meaning: blood 2 weeks post-SBRT. Treatment: 15 Gy SBRT to primary tumor, nephrectomy 4 weeks later. Sequenced material: blood, taken from a patient whose treatment included radiotherapy and nephrectomy. The source is a woman in her 70s with renal cell carcinoma.

This clone was seen a few times. The chain joins TRBV2 to TRBJ1-1, with D perhaps TRBD1 (5 bases). With 5 bases removed from V and 0 bases from J, the gap between germline ends came to 10 bases. The V gene's germline CDR1 is SNHLY and CDR2 FYNNEI. The CDR3 covers 14 residues. The CDR3 DNA follows: TGTGCCAGCAGTATCGACAGCATGAACACTGAAGCTTTCTTT. Protein product: CASSIDSMNTEAFF.

The chain carries TRBV11-2 and TRBJ2-7, with D tentatively TRBD1 (5 bases). V shed 5 bases and J shed 1 base, with 18 bases lying between them. Germline assignment: CDR1 SGHAT and CDR2 FQNNGV. The CDR3 runs 16 residues. CDR3 residues: CASSPTVSSVSYEQYF. In nucleotides, the CDR3 is TGTGCCAGCAGCCCGACAGTAAGTTCGGTATCCTACGAGCAGTACTTC. Supplemented by reference TRBV11-2 and TRBJ2-7, the full variable domain reads EAGVAQSPRYKIIEKRQSVAFWCNPISGHATLYWYQQILGQGPKLLIQFQNNGVVDDSQLPKDRFSAERLKGVDSTLKIQPAKLEDSAVYLCASSPTVSSVSYEQYFGPGTRLTVT.

V gene TRBV10-3 combines with J gene TRBJ2-5; TRBD2 aligns across 12 bases. The CDR3 is made up of 13 amino acids. V dropped 10 bases and J dropped 2; count of bases not matched to a gene: 2. The germline V gene encodes CDR1 ENHRY and CDR2 SYGVKD. The CDR3 loop reads CATLAGGQETQYF. The CDR3 bases are TGTGCCACTCTAGCGGGGGGGCAAGAGACCCAGTACTTC.

The table lists this clone with a few counts. The rearrangement links TRBV10-3 to TRBJ1-1; 8 nucleotides agree with TRBD1. The CDR3 loop spans 12 amino acids. CDR1 is ENHRY, CDR2 SYGVKD, per germline. V dropped 11 bases and J dropped 10; count of bases not matched to a gene: 12. CDR3: CAASTGGRAAFF. For the CDR3, the DNA is TGTGCCGCTTCCACAGGGGGAAGAGCAGCTTTCTTT.

This clone was seen a single time. The V and J genes are TRBV18 and TRBJ2-5; no definite D call. Germline CDR1 reads KGHSH; CDR2 reads LQKENI. The CDR3 loop spans 14 amino acids. Trimming took 4 bases from V and 2 from J, leaving 11 bases between them. CDR3 amino acids: CASSLGHGQETQYF. CDR3 sequence (DNA): TGTGCCAGCTCACTTGGGCACGGGCAAGAGACCCAGTACTTC.

This clone turned up a few times. The rearrangement uses TRBV5-4 and TRBJ2-2; D may be TRBD2 (5 bases). The V gene's germline CDR1 is SGHNT and CDR2 YYREEE (reference sequence). This CDR3 comprises 14 residues. The ends were cut back, 9 bases at V and 4 bases at J, with 16 bases in the middle. CDR3 in amino acids: CATPREGGTGELFF. The DNA for the CDR3 is TGTGCCACCCCGCGTGAGGGCGGCACCGGGGAGCTGTTTTTT.

The rearrangement uses TRBV9 and TRBJ2-3; 8 nucleotides align to TRBD1. Trimming took 0 bases from V and 3 from J; bases not matched to a gene: 12. The germline gives CDR1 SGDLS, CDR2 YYNGEE. The CDR3 is 18 amino acids. CDR3 sequence: CASSVEDRAEVDTDTQYF. The CDR3 nucleotides are TGTGCCAGCAGCGTAGAGGACAGGGCAGAGGTGGATACAGATACGCAGTATTTT.

The genes are TRBV5-6 and TRBJ2-7; D unclear. Germline-derived CDR1 and CDR2 are SGHDT and YYEEEE. Trimming shortened V by 1 base and J by 3 bases, and 5 bases separated the two germline ends. The length of the CDR3 is 12 residues. CDR3 DNA sequence: TGTGCCAGCAGCTTGTCCGGCTACGAGCAGTACTTC. Translated, it gives CASSLSGYEQYF.